One and the same sample provided the 14 T cell receptor beta chains below, sequenced in a study of blood T cells in healthy people across ages. Using a J-beta primer mix together with a sample-barcoded 5' primer, a second PCR was run for roughly 6 to 11 cycles. One entry per CDR3 protein results from TCRdb running MiXCR on the 5' RACE reads. The sample has approximately 800,000 distinct CDR3 sequences, 58% seen once. Sequences were obtained from blood. These receptors were obtained from a man younger than 40 in good health.

The chain is built from TRBV29-1 and TRBJ1-1; 7 bases fit TRBD1. The CDR3 sequence is 14 residues long. Germline trimming cut 3 bases from V and 0 bases from J; bases unmatched to any gene: 4. The germline CDR1 and CDR2 sequences are SQVTM and ANQGSEA. The CDR3 region has the DNA TGCAGCGTTGACCCGACAGGGATGAACACTGAAGCTTTCTTT. This translates into CSVDPTGMNTEAFF. Filled out from reference TRBV29-1 and TRBJ1-1, the complete variable domain reads SAVISQKPSRDICQRGTSLTIQCQVDSQVTMMFWYRQQPGQSLTLIATANQGSEATYESGFVIDKFPISRPNLTFSTLTVSNMSPEDSSIYLCSVDPTGMNTEAFFGQGTRLTVV.

In its sample, this clonotype was seen a few times. The J gene is TRBJ2-5, the V gene TRBV7-8, with 9 positions matching TRBD1. After removal of 5 bases from V and 4 bases from J, the junction contained 11 bases not matched to a gene. The CDR3 runs 16 residues. The V gene's germline CDR1 is SGHVS and CDR2 FQNEAQ. CDR3 sequence: CASSVGTGSYGETQYF. CDR3 in DNA: TGTGCCAGCAGCGTCGGGACAGGGAGTTATGGAGAGACCCAGTACTTC.

This chain links TRBV20-1 with TRBJ2-7; 11 bases align to TRBD2. The length of the CDR3 is 15 residues. Trimming at V came to 3 bases and at J to 2 bases, leaving 6 bases not matched to a gene. Germline V gives CDR1 DFQATT, CDR2 SNEGSKA (reference sequence). In nucleotides, the CDR3 is TGCAGTGCTAGCCCACCGGGACTAGCGGCCTACGAGCAGTACTTC. Translation gives CSASPPGLAAYEQYF.

This rearrangement joins TRBV14 to TRBJ2-1, with TRBD2 identical over 12 bases. The V gene end was trimmed by 3 bases and the J gene end by 3 bases; junction bases not matched to a gene: 3. CDR1 SGHDN and CDR2 FVKESK come from the germline V gene. The CDR3 is 16 amino acids. Here the CDR3 reads CASSQLAGGSYNEQFF. Written as DNA, the CDR3 is TGTGCCAGCAGCCAGCTAGCGGGAGGGAGCTACAATGAGCAGTTCTTC.

The rearrangement links TRBV28 to TRBJ2-1, with D possibly TRBD2 on 5 matching bases. The germline V gene encodes CDR1 MDHEN and CDR2 SYDVKM. Trimming took 6 bases from V and 2 from J, leaving 14 bases between them. The length of the CDR3 is 15 residues. Here the CDR3 DNA reads TGTGCCAGCAGAGACTCGGGGATCCCCTACAATGAGCAGTTCTTC. It translates to CASRDSGIPYNEQFF.

The chain carries TRBV20-1 and TRBJ2-7; TRBD2 aligns across 8 bases. With the DNA end fitting TRBJ2-5 better, the J assignment may be wrong. CDR3 length equals 15 residues. In germline, CDR1 is DFQATT, CDR2 SNEGSKA (reference sequence). The CDR3 reads CSARDFLAGRETQYF. In DNA, the CDR3 is TGCAGTGCTAGAGATTTCCTAGCGGGCAGGGAGACCCAGTACTTC.

This chain uses TRBV28 with TRBJ2-1, with 7 nucleotides matching TRBD1. V shed 6 bases and J 8 bases; nucleotides not matched to a gene: 10. The CDR3 runs to 14 residues. Looked up from germline, CDR1 is MDHEN and CDR2 is SYDVKM. CDR3 nucleotide sequence: TGTGCCAGCAGCCGCTACAGGGGAAGAGATGAGCAGTTCTTC. It is translated as CASSRYRGRDEQFF.

This chain links TRBV7-6 with TRBJ2-6; a possible D gene is TRBD1 (6 bases). This CDR3 spans 18 amino acids. V was pared by 2 bases and J by 0 bases, with 14 bases between. Germline CDR1 and CDR2: SGHVS and FNYEAQ. The CDR3 spells CASSLSNRVYSGANVLTF. CDR3 nucleotides: TGTGCCAGCAGCTTATCGAACAGGGTGTACTCTGGGGCCAACGTCCTGACTTTC. The entire variable domain, with the rest obtained from reference TRBV7-6 and TRBJ2-6, is as follows: GAGVSQSPRYKVTKRGQDVALRCDPISGHVSLYWYRQALGQGPEFLTYFNYEAQQDKSGLPNDRFSAERPEGSISTLTIQRTEQRDSAMYRCASSLSNRVYSGANVLTFGAGSRLTVL.

The genes are TRBV3-1 and TRBJ1-2, with D perhaps matching TRBD1 (5 bases). Germline CDR1 LGHDT, CDR2 YNNKEL (reference sequence). The V end was cut by 0 bases, the J end by 4 bases, with 12 bases between. The CDR3 extends over 15 amino acids. CDR3 amino acids: CASSQEEGLGYGYTF. The CDR3 DNA follows: TGTGCCAGCAGCCAAGAGGAGGGGCTCGGCTATGGCTACACCTTC.

The gene calls are TRBV7-2 and TRBJ2-4, with D perhaps matching TRBD1 (5 bases). The J call is doubtful: the DNA matches TRBJ2-7 better. CDR3 length: 15 amino acids. CDR1 and CDR2 from the germline V gene are SGHTA and FQGNSA. CDR3 loop: CASSLGEGAQYEQYF. The CDR3 DNA reads as TGTGCCAGCAGCTTAGGTGAAGGGGCCCAATACGAGCAGTACTTC.

The rearrangement joins TRBV7-9 to TRBJ1-6, with a tentative D call TRBD1 (5 bases). Germline-derived CDR1 and CDR2 are SEHNR and FQNEAQ (reference sequence). Trimming pared 2 bases from V and 8 bases from J, leaving 13 bases between. The CDR3 runs to 15 residues. The CDR3 spells CASSLLSGTDSPLHF. The CDR3 DNA reads TGTGCCAGCAGCTTACTCTCCGGGACGGATTCACCCCTCCACTTT.

The rearrangement joins TRBV18 to TRBJ2-4, with 8 bases matching TRBD1. The CDR3 has 17 residues. Germline trimming cut 2 bases from V and 6 bases from J; bases unmatched to any gene: 12. From germline, CDR1 is KGHSH and CDR2 LQKENI. DNA of the CDR3: TGTGCCAGCTCACCATACCGGGACAGGCTGGTGGGAAACATTCAGTACTTC. Residues: CASSPYRDRLVGNIQYF.

There are a few counts of this clonotype. This rearrangement joins TRBV12-3 or TRBV12-4 to TRBJ2-1; no clear D gene. This CDR3 contains 13 residues. V was cut by 2 bases and J by 4 bases, with 6 bases left in between. CDR3 residues: CASSLFPYNEQFF. The CDR3 DNA is TGTGCCAGCAGTTTATTTCCGTACAATGAGCAGTTCTTC.

In regard to this clonotype: The junction differs from germline at one of its ends, possibly a read error. The CDR3 DNA sequence: TGTGCCAGCAGTTTATGGGCGGGTTCAGTGGATATGCAGTATTTT. Residues: CASSLWAGSVDMQYF. The chain uses TRBV27 and TRBJ2-3; D might be TRBD2 (5 bases). Germline V lookup: CDR1 MNHEY, CDR2 SMNVEV (reference sequence). This CDR3 contains 15 residues.